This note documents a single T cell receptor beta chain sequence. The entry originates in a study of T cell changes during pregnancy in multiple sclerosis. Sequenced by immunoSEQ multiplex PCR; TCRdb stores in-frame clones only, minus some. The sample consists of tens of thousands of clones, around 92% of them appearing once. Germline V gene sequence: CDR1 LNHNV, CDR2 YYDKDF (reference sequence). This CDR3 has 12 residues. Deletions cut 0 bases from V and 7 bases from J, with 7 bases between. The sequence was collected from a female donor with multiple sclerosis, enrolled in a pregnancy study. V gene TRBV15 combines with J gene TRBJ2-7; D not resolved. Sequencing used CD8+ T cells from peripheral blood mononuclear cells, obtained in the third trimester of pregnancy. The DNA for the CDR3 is TGTGCCACCAGCAGAGATCGAACAGAGCAGTACTTC. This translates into CATSRDRTEQYF.